A selection of T cell receptor beta chains follows, all from one sample in a study of metastatic and nonmetastatic thyroid tumors. Using MiXCR, TCRdb re-called clones from the PCR reads. In the table there are 65,000 to 70,000 clones, 14% of which are singletons. Sequenced sample: blood. The receptors were sampled from a male donor with papillary thyroid cancer or a benign thyroid nodule (not recorded which). Some clones in this sample may be carry-over from other donors' samples. The CDR3 runs from the conserved cysteine through the conserved F or W.

V | CDR3
TRBV5-8 | CAIERGANYGYTF
TRBV20-1 | CSAKQGAGSYEQYF
TRBV14 | CASSPTGTSGTDTQYF
TRBV15 | CATSRVFRDTGELFF
TRBV6-6 | CASSYSSGYNTEAFF
TRBV28 | CASRPPPGGGYYGYTF
TRBV5-4 | CASSPTGDNTGELFF
TRBV7-9 | CASSLRDRDTDTQYF
TRBV3-1 | CAGSPRGQNSPLHF
TRBV27 | CASSSLGQAEETQYF
TRBV19 | CASTIERTGAITETQYF
TRBV10-1 | CASSAGQGGTETQYF
TRBV6-6 | CASSYRYPLGAYEQYF
TRBV11-2 | CASSLMGQGGWQPQHF
TRBV5-1 | CASSGGQIYGYTF
TRBV12-3/TRBV12-4 | CASSHLGDGQGTDTQYF
TRBV9 | CASSVGQGMGETQYF
TRBV30 | CALGRDSSSPLHF
TRBV11-1 | CASRYDRFGNTGELFF
TRBV6-1 | CASTQGLTHQGGEQYF
TRBV28 | CASSQGQGLAGELFF
TRBV27 | CASSTNYRRGLYNEQFF
TRBV20-1 | CSASPTSGTGRVSSYEQYF
TRBV5-6 | CASSLIRDSDVTGELFF
TRBV20-1 | CSAPRGGVEKAFF
TRBV6-1 | CASMPGQLGNQPQHF